Given below is one TCR beta chain in context. Its antigen is currently not known. Base qualities are not at hand, and no much larger clone is one base apart. TCRbeta CDR3 regions were amplified from genomic DNA by means of the immunoSEQ Assay, a bias-controlled multiplex PCR. The source study handled its data this way. Nucleated cell counts per sample were estimated from amplification of reference gene primers within the assay. To quantify the absolute abundance of each unique TCRbeta CDR3 rearrangement, sequence reads were collapsed and filtered. For each sample, productive Simpson clonality was calculated as the square root of Simpson's diversity index across productive rearrangements. This immuneACCESS table, as held by TCRdb, lists in-frame sequences with V and J called but not all clones. Of the missing ones, under half trace to an unresolved V gene in checked studies; the others have no known cause. Clone size and the V and J calls come from that table; the DNA yielded D and trimming. This sample gives roughly 190,000 clones in total; approximately 85% of them show up just once. 12% of the sample comes from the top ten.

The data were obtained in a study of blood T cell repertoires in COVID-19 (dated by TCRdb to about 2020). Broadly, across the study: Collaborator samples came from the United States, Italy and Spain and covered acute and convalescent phases of COVID-19. The dataset comprised deeply sampled blood TCRbeta repertoires from subjects exposed to, actively infected with, or recovered from COVID-19. The repertoires were released in a freely available public database meant as a resource for research on the immune response to SARS-CoV-2. Samples came from the ongoing ImmuneRACE study (first 160 participants) plus 1,254 subjects from 6 global collaborators. The material from the prospective study consisted of cDNA or gDNA derived from T cells, B-cell-depleted T cells, or PBMCs. Where available, HLA class I and class II types were taken from metadata supplied by the sample provider and were not determined by assay-based typing. The sample metadata nearly always contained a de-identified subject ID, COVID-19 status, age in years and sex.

Participants in the prospective study were aged roughly 18 to 100 years, lived in 20 to 25 United States geographic areas, and enrolled through a virtual design. In the prospective study, cohorts were assigned on the basis of participant-reported clinical history obtained from a screening survey and a study questionnaire. ImmuneRACE Cohort 3 recovered participants were defined by two consecutive negative NP/OP PCR tests, healthcare professional clearance, or symptom resolution. In the prospective study, whole blood, serum and a nasopharyngeal or oropharyngeal swab were collected from each participant by mobile phlebotomists. Participants in the prospective study had the option to provide additional blood draws and questionnaires over a roughly 2-month period. Before DNA extraction, blood samples from the prospective study were shipped at room temperature or frozen. The CDR3 contains 16 residues, cysteine and phenylalanine counted. Only the CDR3 portion is preserved as DNA: 48 bases, with reading frame beginning at the first base. V is trimmed back by 7 bases and J by 5 bases, and the junction contains 16 bases that no gene match accounts for. The germline V gene specifies MDHEN as CDR1 and SYDVKM as CDR2.

Broader findings and caveats from the paper: How much clinical and demographic metadata was included differed by source and by participant, and the metadata was provided uncurated.

The rearrangement joined TRBV28 to TRBJ2-7, with 8 bases matching TRBD1. This TCR came from a man aged 35 to 55 who had recovered from COVID-19. The sequenced sample was PBMCs or T cells enriched from blood (not recorded which). Here the CDR3 is given as CASIESPRQGSDEQYF. The DNA sequence reads TGTGCCAGCATCGAGAGTCCGCGACAGGGGAGCGACGAGCAGTACTTC.